The sample holds one count of the clone carrying this T cell receptor beta chain. The target antigen is unknown. The data originate from a study of shared clonotypes between healthy human individuals. Study in general: CD4 naive and memory got three plates each, CD8 naive two, CD8 memory one. Findings and limits, study-wide: Rarefaction gave evidence that sorted-subset sequencing remained incomplete despite large depth.

V lost 5 bases and J lost 5, with 15 bases in between. The germline gives CDR1 LNHDA, CDR2 SQIVND (reference sequence). The length of the CDR3 is 14 residues. The test was conducted at deep level. Here immunoSEQ multiplex PCR was the method, and the copy in TCRdb shows in-frame clones only, minus some. The sample consists of approximately 2.5 million clones, just over 90% of them appearing once. The sequencing input was naive CD4+ T cells sorted from blood. The subset here: CD45RA+ positively selected. The chain couples TRBV19 to TRBJ2-5; D ambiguous. The sequence was obtained from a young man in good health. The CDR3 DNA sequence: TGTGCCAGTAGTTTAGGGTGGGCGGCGGAGACCCAGTACTTC. Its translation: CASSLGWAAETQYF. Looking up the rest from reference TRBV19 and TRBJ2-5 gives the full variable domain: DGGITQSPKYLFRKEGQNVTLSCEQNLNHDAMYWYRQDPGQGLRLIYYSQIVNDFQKGDIAEGYSVSREKKESFPLTVTSAQKNPTAFYLCASSLGWAAETQYFGPGTRLLVL.